This T cell receptor (beta chain) was captured by sequencing in a study of blood T cell repertoires in COVID-19. Sequenced by immunoSEQ multiplex PCR; TCRdb stores in-frame clones only, minus some. Counted here are a few hundred thousand clones, 75% to 90% occurring once; the ten biggest clones make up approximately 2.4%. The sample was peripheral blood. The sequence came from a man between 18 and 35 years old with active or convalescent COVID-19.

This CDR3 reads CASSQTSGILGEQYF. CDR3 coding DNA: TGCGCCAGCAGCCAGACTAGCGGGATTCTCGGCGAGCAGTACTTC. The genes are TRBV4-1 and TRBJ2-7, with 11 bases matching TRBD2. CDR1 is MGHRA, CDR2 YSYEKL, per germline. V gave up 3 bases and J gave up 6 bases; unmatched junction bases: 7. The CDR3 is made up of 15 amino acids.